Listed below are T cell receptor beta chains from one sample, sequenced in a study of type 1 regulatory T cells. For these receptors, no antigen is known. TCRdb independently ran MiXCR on the reads; one entry per CDR3 protein. The data hold about 67,000 distinct CDR3 sequences, with nearly 50% observed a single time. The sequenced material came from cultured non-Tr1 T cells, either the whole culture or a sorted T cell fraction (not recorded which). The receptors shown here come from a human donor in good health. CDR3s include the opening cysteine and the closing phenylalanine or tryptophan. D genes are given only for firm matches. The size field is filled for only some rows; it gives once, few, many or a size class.

clone_size | j_call | cdr3_length | d_call | v_call | cdr3_nt | cdr3_aa
- | TRBJ2-3 | 14 | TRBD1 | TRBV7-2 | TGTGCCAGCAGCCCCCTCCACAGGGGGCAGTCGCAGTATTTT | CASSPLHRGQSQYF
many | TRBJ2-1 | 16 | TRBD1 | TRBV27 | TGTGCCAGCAGTAGAGGTGTGGCAGGGGGTGGGAATGAGCAGTTCTTC | CASSRGVAGGGNEQFF
- | TRBJ1-2 | 13 | - | TRBV6-1 | TGTGCCAGCAGTGCCGACCTAGACTATGGCTACTCCTTC | CASSADLDYGYSF
- | TRBJ1-1 | 11 | - | TRBV10-2 | TGCGCCAGCAGGTCGGAGGTTGGGGCTTTCTTT | CASRSEVGAFF
few | TRBJ1-2 | 14 | - | TRBV28 | TGTGCCAGCAGTTTCGCCAACAGGCAGGGTGGCTACACCTTC | CASSFANRQGGYTF
- | TRBJ2-2 | 14 | TRBD2 | TRBV3-1 | TGTGCCAGCAGCCCAACGAGCGGGGTCGGGGAGCTGTTTTTT | CASSPTSGVGELFF
- | TRBJ1-4 | 14 | TRBD1 | TRBV20-1 | TGCAGTGCTAATTACAGGGGGCGAGATGAAAAACTGTTTTTT | CSANYRGRDEKLFF
- | TRBJ1-5 | 13 | - | TRBV12-3/TRBV12-4 | TGTGCCAGCAGTTCAGGGGCGGTGGTGGCCCAGCATTTT | CASSSGAVVAQHF
- | TRBJ1-3 | 15 | TRBD1 | TRBV6-6 | TGTGCCAGCAGTTCGACAGGGAGGATCGGAAACACCATATATTTT | CASSSTGRIGNTIYF
- | TRBJ2-7 | 16 | TRBD1 | TRBV6-2/TRBV6-3 | TGTGCCAGCCTCGCCGGACAGGGGAATCACCTATACGAGCAGTACTTC | CASLAGQGNHLYEQYF
- | TRBJ2-1 | 13 | - | TRBV27 | TGTGCCAGCAGTTCTTCCCTTACCTATGAGCAGTTCTTC | CASSSSLTYEQFF
- | TRBJ1-5 | 15 | TRBD1 | TRBV5-6 | TGTGCCAGCAGCTTGGGGTGGACAGGAAATCAGCCCCAGCATTTT | CASSLGWTGNQPQHF
few | TRBJ1-1 | 14 | TRBD1 | TRBV6-1 | TGTGCCAGCACAGGACAGGGGCTGTACACTGAAGCTTTCTTT | CASTGQGLYTEAFF
- | TRBJ2-1 | 17 | - | TRBV4-1 | TGCGCCAGCAGCCAAGATCCTGGGGTAGTGGGCTCAGGTGAGCAGTTCTTC | CASSQDPGVVGSGEQFF
- | TRBJ2-2 | 14 | - | TRBV6-6 | TGTGCCAGCATACGGGGGGCCCAACCCGGGGAGCTGTTTTTT | CASIRGAQPGELFF
- | TRBJ2-7 | 15 | - | TRBV29-1 | TGCAGCGTTGACAACCGACAGGAGAGCTCCTACGAGCAGTACTTC | CSVDNRQESSYEQYF
- | TRBJ1-1 | 12 | - | TRBV18 | TGTGCCAGCTCATCCGACAGGCGGGAAGCTTTCTTT | CASSSDRREAFF
few | TRBJ1-1 | 11 | - | TRBV20-1 | TGCAGTGTGGCGGGGGAAACTGAAGCTTTCTTT | CSVAGETEAFF
- | TRBJ2-1 | 12 | - | TRBV3-1 | TGTGCCAGCAGCCAATGGCGGAATGAGCAGTTCTTC | CASSQWRNEQFF
- | TRBJ1-1 | 18 | TRBD1 | TRBV12-3/TRBV12-4 | TGTGCCAGCAGTTTACATCGGCGGCCGGGACAGTCGGACACTGAAGCTTTCTTT | CASSLHRRPGQSDTEAFF
- | TRBJ1-1 | 13 | - | TRBV19 | TGTGCCAGTAGTAGGTACCGACGGACTGAAGCTTTCTTT | CASSRYRRTEAFF
- | TRBJ2-6 | 16 | TRBD1 | TRBV7-2 | TGTGCCAGCAGCTTAACAGGACAGGCCGCCCAACGGGCCCTGACTTTC | CASSLTGQAAQRALTF
- | TRBJ2-3 | 16 | - | TRBV11-2 | TGTGCCAGCAGCTTAGCCCTAGCCCCACCATCAGATACGCAGTATTTT | CASSLALAPPSDTQYF
few | TRBJ2-3 | 15 | - | TRBV12-3/TRBV12-4 | TGTGCCAGCAGCTACAGGGGGGGGGGCACAGATACGCAGTATTTT | CASSYRGGGTDTQYF
few | TRBJ1-5 | 13 | - | TRBV19 | TGTGCCAGTAGTATAGATCAGCATCAGCCCCAGCATTTT | CASSIDQHQPQHF
- | TRBJ1-2 | 14 | - | TRBV27 | TGTGCCAGCAGTTTATCTGGTTTGCGCGGTGGCTACACCTTC | CASSLSGLRGGYTF
- | TRBJ2-7 | 15 | TRBD2 | TRBV20-1 | TGCAGTGCTAACCCTCCCCTAGCGGGGGCCTACGAGCAGTACTTC | CSANPPLAGAYEQYF
few | TRBJ2-4 | 16 | - | TRBV5-1 | TGCGCCAGCAGCTTGGAATTACAGGGCCTTGGGAACATTCAGTACTTC | CASSLELQGLGNIQYF
- | TRBJ2-5 | 16 | TRBD2 | TRBV7-2 | TGTGCCAGCAGCTCATGGGGGGGAGGCGTGGGCGAGACCCAGTACTTC | CASSSWGGGVGETQYF
- | TRBJ1-1 | 13 | - | TRBV6-6 | TGTGCCAGCAGTCTGAGTGGGGACACTGAAGCTTTCTTT | CASSLSGDTEAFF
few | TRBJ1-1 | 14 | TRBD1 | TRBV2 | TGTGCCAGCAGAATGACAGGGGACGACACTGAAGCTTTCTTT | CASRMTGDDTEAFF
- | TRBJ2-5 | 15 | - | TRBV6-1 | TGTGCCAGCAGTGAAGGGCTAGTTTCTCAAGAGACCCAGTACTTC | CASSEGLVSQETQYF
- | TRBJ1-1 | 14 | TRBD1 | TRBV5-1 | TGCGCCAGCAGCCCACAGGGACAGGGGATTGAAGCTTTCTTT | CASSPQGQGIEAFF
few | TRBJ2-1 | 19 | TRBD2 | TRBV10-2 | TGCGCCAGCAGTGAAAGTAGCGGGGGGGCCTTTAGTACCTACAATGAGCAGTTCTTC | CASSESSGGAFSTYNEQFF
- | TRBJ1-1 | 16 | - | TRBV5-1 | TGCGCCAGCAGCCCTATTCTGGGGTTGGGGAACACTGAAGCTTTCTTT | CASSPILGLGNTEAFF
- | TRBJ2-3 | 13 | - | TRBV4-2 | TGTGCCAGCAGCCAACCACCCACAGATACGCAGTATTTT | CASSQPPTDTQYF
- | TRBJ2-6 | 15 | TRBD1 | TRBV20-1 | TGCAGTGCCGCGACAGGGGGGCTTGGGGCCAACGTCCTGACTTTC | CSAATGGLGANVLTF
- | TRBJ2-3 | 17 | TRBD2 | TRBV18 | TGTGCCAGCTCACCCGGACTAGCGGGGATTCGGGCAGATACGCAGTATTTT | CASSPGLAGIRADTQYF
- | TRBJ1-2 | 14 | - | TRBV5-6 | TGTGCCAGCAGCTCGAGAAATGTTCTCTATGGCTACACCTTC | CASSSRNVLYGYTF
- | TRBJ2-5 | 15 | TRBD2 | TRBV7-2 | TGTGCCAGCAGCTTATCGGGGGGGCCGGAGGAGACCCAGTACTTC | CASSLSGGPEETQYF